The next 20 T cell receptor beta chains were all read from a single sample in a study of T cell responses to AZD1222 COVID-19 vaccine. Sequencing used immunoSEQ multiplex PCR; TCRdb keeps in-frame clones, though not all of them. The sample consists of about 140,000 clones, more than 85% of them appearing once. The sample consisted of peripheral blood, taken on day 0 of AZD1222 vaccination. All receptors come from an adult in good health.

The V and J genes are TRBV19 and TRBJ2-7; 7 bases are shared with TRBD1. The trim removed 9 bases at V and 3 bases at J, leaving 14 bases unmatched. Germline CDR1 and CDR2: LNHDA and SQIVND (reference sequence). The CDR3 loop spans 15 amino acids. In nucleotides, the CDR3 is TGTGCCAGCCGCCGAGACAGGGACGGGCGCTACGAGCAGTACTTC. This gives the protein CASRRDRDGRYEQYF.

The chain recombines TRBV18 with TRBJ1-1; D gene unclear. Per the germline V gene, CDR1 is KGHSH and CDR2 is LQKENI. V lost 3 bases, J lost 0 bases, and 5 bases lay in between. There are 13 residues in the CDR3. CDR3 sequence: CASSPHLNTEAFF. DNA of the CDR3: TGTGCCAGCTCACCCCACTTGAACACTGAAGCTTTCTTT.

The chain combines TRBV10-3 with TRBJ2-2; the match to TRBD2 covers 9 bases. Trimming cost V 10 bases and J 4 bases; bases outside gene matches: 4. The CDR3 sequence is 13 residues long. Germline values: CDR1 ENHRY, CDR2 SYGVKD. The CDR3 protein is CATGTSPTGELFF. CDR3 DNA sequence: TGTGCCACTGGGACTAGCCCCACCGGGGAGCTGTTTTTT.

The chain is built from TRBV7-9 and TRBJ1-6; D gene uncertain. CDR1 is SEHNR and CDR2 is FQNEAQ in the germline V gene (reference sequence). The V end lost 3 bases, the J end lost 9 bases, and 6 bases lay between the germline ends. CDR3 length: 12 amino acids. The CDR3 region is CASSFFISPLHF. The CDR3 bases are TGTGCCAGCAGCTTTTTTATTTCACCCCTCCACTTT.

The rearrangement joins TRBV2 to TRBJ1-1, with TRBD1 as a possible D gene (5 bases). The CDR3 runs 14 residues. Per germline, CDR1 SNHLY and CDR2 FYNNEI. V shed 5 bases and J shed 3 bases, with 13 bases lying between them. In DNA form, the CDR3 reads TGTGCCAGCAGTTACGAAGACAGCTACACTGAAGCTTTCTTT. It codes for CASSYEDSYTEAFF.

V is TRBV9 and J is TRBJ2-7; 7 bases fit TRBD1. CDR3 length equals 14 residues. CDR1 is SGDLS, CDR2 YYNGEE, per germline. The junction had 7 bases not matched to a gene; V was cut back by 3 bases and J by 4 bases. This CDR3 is CASSAAATGYEQYF. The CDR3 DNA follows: TGTGCCAGCAGCGCTGCCGCGACAGGGTACGAGCAGTACTTC. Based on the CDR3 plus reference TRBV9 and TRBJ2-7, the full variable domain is DSGVTQTPKHLITATGQRVTLRCSPRSGDLSVYWYQQSLDQGLQFLIQYYNGEERAKGNILERFSAQQFPDLHSELNLSSLELGDSALYFCASSAAATGYEQYFGPGTRLTVT.

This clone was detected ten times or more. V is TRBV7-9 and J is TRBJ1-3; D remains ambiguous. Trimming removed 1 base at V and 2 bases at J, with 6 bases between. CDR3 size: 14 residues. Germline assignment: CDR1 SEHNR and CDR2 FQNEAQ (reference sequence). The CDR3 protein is CASSLGSPGNTIYF. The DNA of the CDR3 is TGTGCCAGCAGCTTAGGGAGTCCTGGAAACACCATATATTTT. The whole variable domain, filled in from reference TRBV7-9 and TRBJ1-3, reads DTGVSQNPRHKITKRGQNVTFRCDPISEHNRLYWYRQTLGQGPEFLTYFQNEAQLEKSRLLSDRFSAERPKGSFSTLEIQRTEQGDSAMYLCASSLGSPGNTIYFGEGSWLTVV.

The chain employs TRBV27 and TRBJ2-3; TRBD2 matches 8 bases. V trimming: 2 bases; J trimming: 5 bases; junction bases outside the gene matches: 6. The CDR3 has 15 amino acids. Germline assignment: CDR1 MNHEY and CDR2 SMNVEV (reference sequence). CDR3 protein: CASSLNGGAGDTQYF. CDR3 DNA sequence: TGTGCCAGCAGTTTAAACGGGGGGGCCGGAGATACGCAGTATTTT.

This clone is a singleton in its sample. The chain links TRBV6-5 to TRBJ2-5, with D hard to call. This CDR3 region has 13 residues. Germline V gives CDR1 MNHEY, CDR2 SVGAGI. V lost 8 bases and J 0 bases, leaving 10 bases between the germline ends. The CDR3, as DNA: TGTGCCAGCCTTTTGTTGTACCAAGAGACCCAGTACTTC. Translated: CASLLLYQETQYF.

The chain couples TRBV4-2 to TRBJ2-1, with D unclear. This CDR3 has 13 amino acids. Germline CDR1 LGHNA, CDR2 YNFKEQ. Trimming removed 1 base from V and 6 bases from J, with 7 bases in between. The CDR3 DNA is TGTGCCAGCAGCCAAGGGGCCCGCAATGAGCAGTTCTTC. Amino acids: CASSQGARNEQFF.

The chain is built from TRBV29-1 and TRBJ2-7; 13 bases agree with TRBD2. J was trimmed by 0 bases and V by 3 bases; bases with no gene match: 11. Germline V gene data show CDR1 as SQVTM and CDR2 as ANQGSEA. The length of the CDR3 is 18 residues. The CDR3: CSVDAGTSGVGNSYEQYF. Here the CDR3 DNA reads TGCAGCGTTGATGCCGGGACTAGCGGGGTTGGGAACTCCTACGAGCAGTACTTC.

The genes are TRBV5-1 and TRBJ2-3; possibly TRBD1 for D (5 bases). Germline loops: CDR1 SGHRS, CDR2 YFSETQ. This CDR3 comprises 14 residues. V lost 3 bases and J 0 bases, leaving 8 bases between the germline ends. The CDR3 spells CASSSDISTDTQYF. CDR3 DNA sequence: TGCGCCAGCAGCTCGGACATAAGCACAGATACGCAGTATTTT.

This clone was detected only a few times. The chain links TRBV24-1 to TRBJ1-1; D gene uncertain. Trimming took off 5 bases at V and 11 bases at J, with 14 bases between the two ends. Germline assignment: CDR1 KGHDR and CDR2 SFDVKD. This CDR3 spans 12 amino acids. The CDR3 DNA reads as TGTGCCACCAGTGGGTGGGCGGGAACGGCTTTCTTT. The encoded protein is CATSGWAGTAFF.

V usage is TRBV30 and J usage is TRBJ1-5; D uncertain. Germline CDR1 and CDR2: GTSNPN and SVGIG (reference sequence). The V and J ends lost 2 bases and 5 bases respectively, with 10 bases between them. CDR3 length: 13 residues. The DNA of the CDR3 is TGTGCCTGGAGTAACACCCACGATCAGCCCCAGCATTTT. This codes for CAWSNTHDQPQHF.

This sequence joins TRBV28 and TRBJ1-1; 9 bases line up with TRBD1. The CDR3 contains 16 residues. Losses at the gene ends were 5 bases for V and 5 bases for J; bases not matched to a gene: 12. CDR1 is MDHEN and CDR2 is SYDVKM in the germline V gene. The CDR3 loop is CASSPRTGTGRTEAFF. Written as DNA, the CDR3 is TGTGCCAGCAGTCCGCGGACCGGGACAGGGCGTACTGAAGCTTTCTTT.

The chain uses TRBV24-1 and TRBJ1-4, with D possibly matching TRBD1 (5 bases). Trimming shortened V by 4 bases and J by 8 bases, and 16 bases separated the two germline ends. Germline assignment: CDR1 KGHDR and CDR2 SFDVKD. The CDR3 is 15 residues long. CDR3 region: CATSDPRVGGEKLFF. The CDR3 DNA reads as TGTGCCACCAGTGACCCCAGGGTGGGAGGAGAAAAACTGTTTTTT.

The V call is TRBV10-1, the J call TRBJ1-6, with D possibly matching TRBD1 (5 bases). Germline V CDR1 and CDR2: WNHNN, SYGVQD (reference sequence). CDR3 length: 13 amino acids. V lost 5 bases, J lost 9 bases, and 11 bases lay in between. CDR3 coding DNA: TGCGCCAGCAGTTCCGAAACAGGTTCACCCCTCCACTTT. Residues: CASSSETGSPLHF.

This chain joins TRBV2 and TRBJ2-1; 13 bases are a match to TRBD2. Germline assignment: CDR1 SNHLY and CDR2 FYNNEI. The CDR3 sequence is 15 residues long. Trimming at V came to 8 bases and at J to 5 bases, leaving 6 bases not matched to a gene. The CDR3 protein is CASLRTSGGDNEQFF. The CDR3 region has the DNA TGTGCCAGCTTACGGACTAGCGGGGGAGACAATGAGCAGTTCTTC.

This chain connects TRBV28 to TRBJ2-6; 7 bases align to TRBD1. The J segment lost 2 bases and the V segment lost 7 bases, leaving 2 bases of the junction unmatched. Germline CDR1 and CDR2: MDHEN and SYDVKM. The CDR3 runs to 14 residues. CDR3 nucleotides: TGTGCCAGCAACAGGGGAGCTGGGGCCAACGTCCTGACTTTC. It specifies CASNRGAGANVLTF.

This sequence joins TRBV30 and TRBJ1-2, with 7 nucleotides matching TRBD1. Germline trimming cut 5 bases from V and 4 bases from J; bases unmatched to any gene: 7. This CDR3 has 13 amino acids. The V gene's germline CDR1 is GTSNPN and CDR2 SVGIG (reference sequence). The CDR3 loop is CAWDRVPGYGYTF. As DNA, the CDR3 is TGTGCCTGGGACAGGGTCCCGGGCTATGGCTACACCTTC.